Listed below are T cell receptor beta chains from one sample, sequenced in a study of tumor-infiltrating lymphocytes in primary liver carcinoma. TCRdb re-called the multiplex PCR reads with MiXCR, one entry per CDR3 protein. The sample consists of tens of thousands of distinct CDR3 sequences, approximately 71% of them appearing once. Sequenced sample: tumor-adjacent normal liver tissue. The receptors here all came from a woman in her twenties or thirties with primary liver carcinoma and hepatitis B virus infection. The CDR3 runs from the conserved cysteine through the conserved F or W. The order of the fields is clone size, CDR3 length, D gene, J gene, V gene, CDR3 protein, CDR3 DNA. A D gene is named only where the DNA matches it firmly. A row's size may be missing; if present it is once, few, many or a size class.

abundance: NA; len: 20; d_gene: NA; j_gene: TRBJ2-6; v_gene: TRBV6-6; CDR3aa: CASNYYLPRGGLYGANVLTF; CDR3nt: TGTGCCAGCAATTACTACCTGCCCAGGGGTGGCCTTTATGGGGCCAACGTCCTGACTTTC
abundance: NA; len: 14; d_gene: TRBD1; j_gene: TRBJ1-6; v_gene: TRBV7-2; CDR3aa: CASSPGQGAGTLHF; CDR3nt: TGTGCCAGCAGCCCGGGACAGGGGGCGGGAACCCTCCACTTT
abundance: NA; len: 14; d_gene: NA; j_gene: TRBJ2-7; v_gene: TRBV11-1; CDR3aa: CGGSLVTGTYEQYF; CDR3nt: TGTGGCGGCAGCTTAGTTACTGGGACCTACGAGCAGTATTTC
abundance: many; len: 14; d_gene: TRBD1; j_gene: TRBJ1-1; v_gene: TRBV24-1; CDR3aa: CATASGGGNTEAFF; CDR3nt: TGTGCCACTGCTTCAGGGGGAGGGAACACTGAAGCTTTCTTT
abundance: few; len: 14; d_gene: TRBD1; j_gene: TRBJ2-1; v_gene: TRBV6-1; CDR3aa: CASSQGQGLSEQFF; CDR3nt: TGTGCCAGCAGTCAAGGACAGGGTCTCAGTGAGCAGTTCTTC
abundance: once; len: 16; d_gene: TRBD1; j_gene: TRBJ2-1; v_gene: TRBV14; CDR3aa: CASSQAGTEFHNEQFF; CDR3nt: TGTGCCAGCAGCCAGGCCGGGACAGAGTTCCACAATGAGCAGTTCTTC
abundance: few; len: 19; d_gene: TRBD2; j_gene: TRBJ2-3; v_gene: TRBV11-3; CDR3aa: CVSSLGFEAGAGGTDTQYF; CDR3nt: TGTGTCAGCAGCTTAGGTTTTGAAGCGGGGGCAGGAGGCACAGATACGCAGTATTTT
abundance: NA; len: 15; d_gene: NA; j_gene: TRBJ2-2; v_gene: TRBV11-2; CDR3aa: CASSLTLHAHGELFF; CDR3nt: TGTGCCAGCAGCTTAACCCTTCATGCCCACGGGGAGCTGTTTTTT
abundance: many; len: 14; d_gene: NA; j_gene: TRBJ2-1; v_gene: TRBV6-6; CDR3aa: CASRARSSYNEQFF; CDR3nt: TGTGCCAGCAGGGCTAGGAGCTCCTACAATGAGCAGTTCTTC
abundance: NA; len: 14; d_gene: NA; j_gene: TRBJ2-7; v_gene: TRBV7-9; CDR3aa: CANSSGCLSYEQYF; CDR3nt: TGTGCCAACAGCTCGGGATGTCTCTCCTACGAGCAGTACTTC
abundance: NA; len: 12; d_gene: TRBD1; j_gene: TRBJ1-1; v_gene: TRBV6-6; CDR3aa: CAGSPPGQGAFF; CDR3nt: TGTGCCGGCAGCCCGCCGGGACAGGGAGCTTTTTTT
abundance: few; len: 14; d_gene: NA; j_gene: TRBJ2-1; v_gene: TRBV6-4; CDR3aa: CASSDPIEDNEQFF; CDR3nt: TGTGCCAGCAGTGACCCAATCGAAGACAATGAGCAATTCTTC
abundance: NA; len: 15; d_gene: NA; j_gene: TRBJ2-7; v_gene: TRBV7-9; CDR3aa: CASSPSGAHTYEQYF; CDR3nt: TGTGCCAGCAGCCCCTCCGGGGCACATACCTACGAGCAGTACTTC
abundance: NA; len: 12; d_gene: NA; j_gene: TRBJ1-2; v_gene: TRBV9; CDR3aa: CASNPDSYGYTF; CDR3nt: TGTGCCAGCAACCCCGACAGCTATGGCTACACCTTC
abundance: NA; len: 17; d_gene: NA; j_gene: TRBJ2-6; v_gene: TRBV6-5; CDR3aa: CTSSYVQSSSGANVLTF; CDR3nt: TGTACCAGCAGTTACGTCCAGTCTAGCTCTGGGGCCAATGTCCTGACTTTC
abundance: many; len: 15; d_gene: TRBD2; j_gene: TRBJ2-7; v_gene: TRBV5-5; CDR3aa: CASSPTSGTTYEQYF; CDR3nt: TGTGCCAGCAGCCCAACTAGCGGGACTACCTACGAGCAGTACTTC
abundance: NA; len: 14; d_gene: NA; j_gene: TRBJ1-5; v_gene: TRBV4-3; CDR3aa: CASSQEPASQPQHF; CDR3nt: TGCGCCAGCAGCCAAGAACCGGCGAGTCAGCCCCAGCATTTT